The rows below give T cell receptor beta chains drawn from one sample of a study of shared clonotypes between healthy human individuals. Method: immunoSEQ multiplex PCR; TCRdb's copy keeps in-frame clones and lacks some. The sample has around 600,000 clones; around 97% are singletons. The source material was naive CD4+ T cells sorted from blood. These TCRs come from a woman aged 25 to 45 in good health. The CDR3 runs from the conserved cysteine through the conserved F or W. A D gene is named only where the DNA matches it firmly. The size field is filled for only some rows; it gives once, few, many or a size class.

size	V	D	J	CDR3	DNA
.	TRBV11-2	.	TRBJ2-7	CASSSTGELYEQYF	TGTGCCAGCAGCTCGACAGGCGAATTATACGAGCAGTACTTC
.	TRBV2	TRBD2	TRBJ2-1	CASSSGLAGVSEQFF	TGTGCCAGCAGTTCCGGACTAGCGGGAGTGAGTGAGCAGTTCTTC
.	TRBV28	.	TRBJ1-2	CASSLWRGGGNYGYTF	TGTGCCAGCAGTTTATGGAGGGGTGGTGGGAACTATGGCTACACCTTC
.	TRBV5-1	TRBD1	TRBJ1-5	CASSLGGQSNQPQHF	TGCGCCAGCAGCTTAGGGGGACAGAGCAATCAGCCCCAGCATTTT
.	TRBV9	TRBD2	TRBJ2-1	CASSEVAGSYNEQFF	TGTGCCAGCAGCGAAGTAGCGGGGTCATACAATGAGCAGTTCTTC
once	TRBV6-5	TRBD1	TRBJ1-2	CASRGQDLLWSYTF	TGTGCCAGCAGAGGACAGGACCTACTATGGAGCTACACCTTC
.	TRBV25-1	.	TRBJ1-4	CASRRGEKLFF	TGTGCCAGCAGGAGAGGTGAAAAACTGTTTTTT
once	TRBV28	.	TRBJ2-7	CASSGNYEQYF	TGTGCCAGCAGCGGGAACTACGAGCAGTACTTC
.	TRBV5-1	TRBD2	TRBJ2-5	CASSSSGRTQETQYF	TGCGCCAGCAGCTCTAGCGGGAGAACCCAAGAGACCCAGTACTTC
.	TRBV27	.	TRBJ2-2	CASRLQGLLDTGELFF	TGTGCCAGCAGGCTCCAAGGGCTTCTGGACACCGGGGAGCTGTTTTTT
.	TRBV6-1	.	TRBJ1-2	CASSEDYSGLGVGYTF	TGTGCCAGCAGTGAAGATTATTCGGGCCTTGGGGTAGGCTACACCTTC
.	TRBV25-1	.	TRBJ2-5	CASIPPRGAEETQYF	TGTGCCAGCATTCCCCCCCGGGGGGCCGAAGAGACCCAGTACTTC
.	TRBV28	.	TRBJ2-2	CASSLFSLTRSVGELFF	TGTGCCAGCAGTTTATTTTCTTTGACACGGTCGGTCGGGGAGCTGTTTTTT
.	TRBV9	.	TRBJ2-7	CASSLSLADPPYEQYF	TGTGCCAGCAGCCTCTCCTTGGCGGACCCGCCCTACGAGCAGTACTTC
.	TRBV5-1	.	TRBJ2-3	CASSLGPSELTDTQYF	TGCGCCAGCAGCTTGGGGCCTAGCGAGCTCACAGATACGCAGTATTTT
.	TRBV2	TRBD2	TRBJ2-7	CASLTSGSLGEQYF	TGTGCCAGCCTAACTAGCGGGAGTCTCGGCGAGCAGTACTTC
.	TRBV9	.	TRBJ1-3	CASSVALTGNTIYF	TGTGCCAGCAGCGTAGCCCTTACGGGAAACACCATATATTTT
.	TRBV6-6	TRBD1	TRBJ1-1	CASSYSKDRGNTEAFF	TGTGCCAGCAGTTACTCGAAGGACAGGGGGAACACTGAAGCTTTCTTT
.	TRBV6-5	.	TRBJ1-4	CASTRGGRDEKLFF	TGTGCCAGCACCCGGGGGGGCCGGGATGAAAAACTGTTTTTT
.	TRBV28	.	TRBJ1-4	CASSFRNEKLFF	TGTGCCAGCAGTTTTCGTAATGAAAAACTGTTTTTT
.	TRBV9	.	TRBJ2-7	CASSVGQSSYEQYF	TGTGCCAGCAGCGTAGGACAGAGCTCCTACGAGCAGTACTTC
.	TRBV7-2	TRBD2	TRBJ2-5	CASSLTLSGSYGETQYF	TGTGCCAGCAGCTTGACCCTCAGCGGGAGTTACGGAGAGACCCAGTACTTC
.	TRBV5-1	TRBD2	TRBJ2-1	CASSLRSSGAYNEQFF	TGCGCCAGCAGCTTGCGCTCTAGCGGGGCATACAATGAGCAGTTCTTC